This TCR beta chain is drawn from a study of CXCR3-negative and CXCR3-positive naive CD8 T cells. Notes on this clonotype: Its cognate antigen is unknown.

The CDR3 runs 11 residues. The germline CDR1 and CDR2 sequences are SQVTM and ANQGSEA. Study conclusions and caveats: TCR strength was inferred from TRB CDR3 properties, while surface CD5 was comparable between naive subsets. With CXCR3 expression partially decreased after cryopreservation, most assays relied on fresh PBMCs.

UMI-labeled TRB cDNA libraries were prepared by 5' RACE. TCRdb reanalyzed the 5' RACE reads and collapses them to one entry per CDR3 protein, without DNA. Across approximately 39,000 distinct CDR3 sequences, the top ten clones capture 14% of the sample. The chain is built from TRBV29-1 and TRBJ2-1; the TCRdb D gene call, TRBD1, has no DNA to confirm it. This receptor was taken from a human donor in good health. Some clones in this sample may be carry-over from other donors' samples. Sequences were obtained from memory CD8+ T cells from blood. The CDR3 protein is CSVGQGASLFF.